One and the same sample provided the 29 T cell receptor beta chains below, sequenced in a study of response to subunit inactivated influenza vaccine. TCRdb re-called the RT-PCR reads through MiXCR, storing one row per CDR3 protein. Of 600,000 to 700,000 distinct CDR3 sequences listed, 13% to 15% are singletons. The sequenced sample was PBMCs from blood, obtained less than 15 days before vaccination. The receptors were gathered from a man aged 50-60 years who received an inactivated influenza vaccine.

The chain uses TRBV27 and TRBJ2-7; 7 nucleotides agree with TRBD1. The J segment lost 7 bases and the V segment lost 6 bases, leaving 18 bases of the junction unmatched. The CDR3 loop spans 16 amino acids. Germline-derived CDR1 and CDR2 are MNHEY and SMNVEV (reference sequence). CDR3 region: CASSVIGQAFIGEQYF. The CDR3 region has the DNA TGTGCCAGCAGCGTAATCGGACAGGCTTTTATTGGGGAGCAGTACTTC.

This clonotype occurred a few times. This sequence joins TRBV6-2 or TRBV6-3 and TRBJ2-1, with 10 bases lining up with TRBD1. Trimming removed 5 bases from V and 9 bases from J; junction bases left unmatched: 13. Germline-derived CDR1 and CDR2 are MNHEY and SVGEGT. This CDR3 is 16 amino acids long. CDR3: CASSPLRDRGTVEQFF. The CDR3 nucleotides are TGTGCCAGCAGTCCTCTCCGGGACAGGGGTACAGTTGAGCAGTTCTTC.

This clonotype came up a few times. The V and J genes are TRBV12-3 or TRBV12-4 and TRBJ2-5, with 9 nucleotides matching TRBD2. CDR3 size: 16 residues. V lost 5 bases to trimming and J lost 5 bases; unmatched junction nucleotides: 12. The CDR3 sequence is CASSPGGTSTLETQYF. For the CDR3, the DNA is TGTGCCAGCAGTCCCGGGGGGACTAGCACGTTGGAGACCCAGTACTTC.

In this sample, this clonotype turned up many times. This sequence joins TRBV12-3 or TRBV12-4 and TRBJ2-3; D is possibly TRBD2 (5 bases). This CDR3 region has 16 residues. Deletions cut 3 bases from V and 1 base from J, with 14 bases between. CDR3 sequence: CASSLEDFPRTDTQYF. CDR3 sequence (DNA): TGTGCCAGCAGTTTGGAGGACTTCCCTCGCACAGATACGCAGTATTTT.

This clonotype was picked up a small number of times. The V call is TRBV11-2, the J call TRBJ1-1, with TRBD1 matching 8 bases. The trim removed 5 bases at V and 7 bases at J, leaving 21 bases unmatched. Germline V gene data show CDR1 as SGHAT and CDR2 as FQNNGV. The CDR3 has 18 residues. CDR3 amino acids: CASSQTTRIGQGAGEAFF. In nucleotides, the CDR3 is TGTGCCAGCAGCCAAACAACGAGAATCGGACAGGGAGCAGGTGAAGCTTTCTTT.

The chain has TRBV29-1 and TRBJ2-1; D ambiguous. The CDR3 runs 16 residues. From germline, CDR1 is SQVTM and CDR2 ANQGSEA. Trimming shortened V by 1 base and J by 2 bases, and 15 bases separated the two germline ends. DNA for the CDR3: TGCAGCGTTGAAGGGGATCCGGCTGGTACCTACAATGAGCAGTTCTTC. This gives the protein CSVEGDPAGTYNEQFF.

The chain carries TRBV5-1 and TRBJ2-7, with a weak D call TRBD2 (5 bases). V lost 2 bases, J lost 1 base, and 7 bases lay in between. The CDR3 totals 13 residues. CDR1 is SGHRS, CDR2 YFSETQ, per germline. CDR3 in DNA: TGCGCCAGCAGCTTACAGCGGTCCTACGAGCAGTACTTC. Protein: CASSLQRSYEQYF.

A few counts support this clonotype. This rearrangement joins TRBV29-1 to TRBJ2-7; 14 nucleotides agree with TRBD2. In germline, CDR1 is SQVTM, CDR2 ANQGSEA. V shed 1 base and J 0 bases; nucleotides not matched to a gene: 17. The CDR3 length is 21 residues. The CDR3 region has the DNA TGCAGCGTTGAAGGGGTCTTTAGGACTAGCGGGAGGTCTCTCCCCTCCTACGAGCAGTACTTC. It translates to CSVEGVFRTSGRSLPSYEQYF.

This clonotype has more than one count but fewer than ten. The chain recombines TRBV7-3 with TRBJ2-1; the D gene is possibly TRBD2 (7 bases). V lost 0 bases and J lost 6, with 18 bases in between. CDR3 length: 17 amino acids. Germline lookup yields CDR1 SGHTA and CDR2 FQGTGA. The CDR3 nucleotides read TGTGCCAGCAGCTTAACCGGGGGCGGGGGCAGGGGCAATGAGCAGTTCTTC. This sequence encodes CASSLTGGGGRGNEQFF.

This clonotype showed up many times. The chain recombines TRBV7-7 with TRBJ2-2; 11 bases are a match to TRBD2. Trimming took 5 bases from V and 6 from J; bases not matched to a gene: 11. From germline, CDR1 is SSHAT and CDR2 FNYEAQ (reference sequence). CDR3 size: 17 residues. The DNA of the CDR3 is TGTGCCAGCAGCGCCCGACTAGTAGCGGGAGGGCCCGGGGAGCTGTTTTTT. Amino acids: CASSARLVAGGPGELFF.

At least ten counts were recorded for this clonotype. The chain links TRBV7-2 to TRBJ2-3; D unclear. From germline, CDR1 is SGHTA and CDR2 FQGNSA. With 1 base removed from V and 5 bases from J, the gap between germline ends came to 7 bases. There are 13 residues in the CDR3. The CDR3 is CASSLGLGDTQYF. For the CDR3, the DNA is TGTGCCAGCAGCTTAGGGCTGGGAGATACGCAGTATTTT.

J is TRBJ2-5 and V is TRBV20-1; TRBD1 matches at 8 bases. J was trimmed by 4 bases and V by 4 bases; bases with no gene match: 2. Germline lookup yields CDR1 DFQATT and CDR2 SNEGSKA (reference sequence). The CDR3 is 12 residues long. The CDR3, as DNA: TGCAGTGCTACGGACAGGGCAGAGACCCAGTACTTC. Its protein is CSATDRAETQYF.

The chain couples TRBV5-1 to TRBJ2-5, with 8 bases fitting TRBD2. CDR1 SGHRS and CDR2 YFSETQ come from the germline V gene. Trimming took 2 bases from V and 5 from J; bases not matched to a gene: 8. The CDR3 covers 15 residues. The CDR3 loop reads CASSFSSGSGETQYF. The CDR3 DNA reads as TGCGCCAGCAGCTTCTCGAGCGGGAGCGGTGAGACCCAGTACTTC.

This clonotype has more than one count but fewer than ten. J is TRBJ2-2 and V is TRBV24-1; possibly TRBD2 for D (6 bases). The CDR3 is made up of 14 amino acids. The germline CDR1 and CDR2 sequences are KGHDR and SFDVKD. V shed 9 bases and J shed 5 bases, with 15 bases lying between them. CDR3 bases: TGTGCCACCGCCGGGACTCCCATAACCGGGGAGCTGTTTTTT. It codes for CATAGTPITGELFF.

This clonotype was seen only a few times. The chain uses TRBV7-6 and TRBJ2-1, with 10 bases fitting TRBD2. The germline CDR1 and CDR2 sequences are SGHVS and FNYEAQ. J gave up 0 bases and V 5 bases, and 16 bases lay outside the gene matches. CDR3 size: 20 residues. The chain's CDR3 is CASSPAWASGRALSYNEQFF. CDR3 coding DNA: TGTGCCAGCAGCCCAGCTTGGGCTAGCGGGAGAGCGCTCTCCTACAATGAGCAGTTCTTC.

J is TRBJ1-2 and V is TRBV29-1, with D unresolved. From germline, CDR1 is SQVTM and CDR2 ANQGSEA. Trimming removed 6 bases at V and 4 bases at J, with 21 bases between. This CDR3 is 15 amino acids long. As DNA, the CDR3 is TGCAGCGTCCCTTGTTGGGGTCCCTTCGGCTATGGCTACACCTTC. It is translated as CSVPCWGPFGYGYTF.

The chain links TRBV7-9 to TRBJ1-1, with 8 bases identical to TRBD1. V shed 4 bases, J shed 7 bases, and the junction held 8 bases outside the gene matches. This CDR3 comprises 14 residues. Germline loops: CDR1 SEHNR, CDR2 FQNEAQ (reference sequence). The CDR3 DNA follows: TGTGCCAGCAGCTCCCGGGACAGGTGGGGTGAAGCTTTCTTT. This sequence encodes CASSSRDRWGEAFF.

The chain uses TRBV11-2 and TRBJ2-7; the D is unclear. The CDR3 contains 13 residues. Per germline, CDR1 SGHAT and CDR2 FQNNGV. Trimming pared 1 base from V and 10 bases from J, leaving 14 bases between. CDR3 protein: CASSLVQAGSQYF. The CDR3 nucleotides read TGTGCCAGCAGCTTAGTCCAGGCAGGAAGTCAGTACTTC. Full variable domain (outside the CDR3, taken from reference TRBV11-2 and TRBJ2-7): EAGVAQSPRYKIIEKRQSVAFWCNPISGHATLYWYQQILGQGPKLLIQFQNNGVVDDSQLPKDRFSAERLKGVDSTLKIQPAKLEDSAVYLCASSLVQAGSQYFGPGTRLTVT.

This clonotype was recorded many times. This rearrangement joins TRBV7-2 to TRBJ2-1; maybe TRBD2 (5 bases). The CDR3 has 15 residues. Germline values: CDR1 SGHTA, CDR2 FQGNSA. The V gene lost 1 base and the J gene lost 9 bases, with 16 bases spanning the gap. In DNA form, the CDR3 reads TGTGCCAGCAGCTTAGTTGGACTGGTTCGAAGTGAGCAGTTCTTC. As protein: CASSLVGLVRSEQFF.

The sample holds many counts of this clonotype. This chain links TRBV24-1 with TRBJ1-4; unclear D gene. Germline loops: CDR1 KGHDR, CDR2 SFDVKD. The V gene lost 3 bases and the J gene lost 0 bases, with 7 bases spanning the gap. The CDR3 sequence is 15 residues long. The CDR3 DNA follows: TGTGCCACCAGTGATCCGGGGTCAACTAATGAAAAACTGTTTTTT. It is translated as CATSDPGSTNEKLFF.

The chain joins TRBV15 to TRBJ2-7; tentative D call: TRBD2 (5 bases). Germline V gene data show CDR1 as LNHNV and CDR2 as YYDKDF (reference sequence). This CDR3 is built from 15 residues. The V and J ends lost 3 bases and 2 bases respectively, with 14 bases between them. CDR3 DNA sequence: TGTGCCACCAGCAGGGAAGGAGGACTGACCTACGAGCAGTACTTC. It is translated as CATSREGGLTYEQYF.

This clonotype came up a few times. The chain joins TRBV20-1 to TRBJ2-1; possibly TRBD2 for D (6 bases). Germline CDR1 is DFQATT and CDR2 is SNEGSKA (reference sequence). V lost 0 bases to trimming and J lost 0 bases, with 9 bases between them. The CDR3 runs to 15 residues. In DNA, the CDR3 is TGCAGTGCTAGAGAGGGGAGGAGCTCCTACAATGAGCAGTTCTTC. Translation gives CSAREGRSSYNEQFF.

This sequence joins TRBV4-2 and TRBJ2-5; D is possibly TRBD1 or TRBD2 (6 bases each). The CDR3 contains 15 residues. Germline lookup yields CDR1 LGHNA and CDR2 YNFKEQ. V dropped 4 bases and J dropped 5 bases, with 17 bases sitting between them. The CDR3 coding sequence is TGTGCCAGCAGCCGTGAACAGGGTGGGAGGGAGACCCAGTACTTC. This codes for CASSREQGGRETQYF.

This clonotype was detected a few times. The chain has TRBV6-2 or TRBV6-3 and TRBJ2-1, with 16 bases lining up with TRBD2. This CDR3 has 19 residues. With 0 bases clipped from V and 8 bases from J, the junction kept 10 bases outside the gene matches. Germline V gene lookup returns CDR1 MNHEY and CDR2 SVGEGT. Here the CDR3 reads CASSYSGTSGRAFMDEQFF. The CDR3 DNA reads TGTGCCAGCAGTTACTCAGGGACTAGCGGGAGGGCCTTCATGGATGAGCAGTTCTTC.

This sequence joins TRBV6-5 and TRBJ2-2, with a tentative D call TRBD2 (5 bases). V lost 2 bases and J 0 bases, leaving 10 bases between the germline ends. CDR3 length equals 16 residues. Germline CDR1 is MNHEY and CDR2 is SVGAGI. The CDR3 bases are TGTGCCAGCAGTTACCGTTCGGGGACGAACACCGGGGAGCTGTTTTTT. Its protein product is CASSYRSGTNTGELFF.

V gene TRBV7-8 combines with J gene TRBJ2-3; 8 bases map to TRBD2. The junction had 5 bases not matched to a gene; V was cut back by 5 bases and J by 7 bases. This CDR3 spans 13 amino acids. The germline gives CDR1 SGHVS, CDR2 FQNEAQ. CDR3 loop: CASSVGTRNTQYF. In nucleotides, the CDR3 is TGTGCCAGCAGCGTCGGGACTAGGAATACGCAGTATTTT. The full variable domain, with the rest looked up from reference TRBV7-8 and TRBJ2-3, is GAGVSQSPRYKVAKRGQDVALRCDPISGHVSLFWYQQALGQGPEFLTYFQNEAQLDKSGLPSDRFFAERPEGSVSTLKIQRTQQEDSAVYLCASSVGTRNTQYFGPGTRLTVL.

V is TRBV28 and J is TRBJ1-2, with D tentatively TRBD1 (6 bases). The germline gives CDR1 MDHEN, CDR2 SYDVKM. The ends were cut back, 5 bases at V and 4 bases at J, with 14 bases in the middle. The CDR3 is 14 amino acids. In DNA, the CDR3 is TGTGCCAGCAGTGGGCAGGGGAGTTTCTATGGCTACACCTTC. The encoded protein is CASSGQGSFYGYTF.

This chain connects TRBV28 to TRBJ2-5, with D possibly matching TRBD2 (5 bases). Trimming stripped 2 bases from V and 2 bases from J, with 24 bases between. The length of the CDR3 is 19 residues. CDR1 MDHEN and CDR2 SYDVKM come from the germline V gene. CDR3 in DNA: TGTGCCAGCAGTTTAGGAGTTGGTTGGAGGTTGTACGGGCAAGAGACCCAGTACTTC. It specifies CASSLGVGWRLYGQETQYF.

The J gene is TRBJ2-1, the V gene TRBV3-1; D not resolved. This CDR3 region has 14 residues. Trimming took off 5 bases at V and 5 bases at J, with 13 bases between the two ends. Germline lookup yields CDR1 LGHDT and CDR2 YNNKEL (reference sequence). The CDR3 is CASSSSLIHNEQFF. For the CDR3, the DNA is TGTGCCAGCAGCTCTAGTCTTATCCACAATGAGCAGTTCTTC.